This entry concerns a single T cell receptor beta chain. As yet, its antigen is unknown. Some clones are missing from TCRdb's copy, which holds only in-frame ones; the method was immunoSEQ multiplex PCR. The sample lists under 90,000 clones, about 85% occurring once. Trimming cost V 2 bases and J 5 bases, with 10 bases left between them. Looked up from germline, CDR1 is SGHRS and CDR2 is YFSETQ. The CDR3 covers 14 residues. These data are taken from a study of OX40 agonist ivuxolimab in advanced cancers. Whole-study results and caveats: CD4+ and CD8+ blood T cells expanded clonally by week 6 at 0.1 to 3.0 mg/kg. Normalized T-cell clonal expansion was also low in a subset of nonresponders.

At cycle 4 day 1, cycle 7 day 1, and baseline, blood was sampled. The rearrangement joins TRBV5-1 to TRBJ2-2; D gene unclear. This receptor was identified in an adult with an advanced solid tumor such as melanoma, head and neck, liver or kidney cancer. Source: CD4+ or CD8+ T cells sorted from blood, taken in a trial of the OX40 agonist ivuxolimab. The CDR3 loop is CASSFGSRTGELFF. In DNA, the CDR3 is TGCGCCAGCAGCTTCGGGTCTCGGACCGGGGAGCTGTTTTTT.